A single sample is the source of the 32 T cell receptor beta chains below, sequenced in a study of OX40 agonist ivuxolimab in advanced cancers. The data were produced by immunoSEQ multiplex PCR, yet TCRdb's version contains in-frame clones alone and is incomplete. Here the sample spans more than 45,000 clones, roughly 80% being singletons. The sequencing used CD4+ or CD8+ T cells sorted from blood, collected in a trial of the OX40 agonist ivuxolimab. All receptors derive from an adult with an advanced solid tumor such as melanoma, head and neck, liver or kidney cancer.

This clone occurred once. The chain is built from TRBV29-1 and TRBJ2-7; no definite D call. This CDR3 has 10 residues. Germline V lookup: CDR1 SQVTM, CDR2 ANQGSEA. V dropped 6 bases and J dropped 3 bases, with 6 bases sitting between them. The DNA of the CDR3 is TGCAGCGTCCAGAACTACGAGCAGTACTTC. Translated, it gives CSVQNYEQYF.

The chain is built from TRBV19 and TRBJ2-2; tentative D call: TRBD1 (6 bases). Germline loops: CDR1 LNHDA, CDR2 SQIVND (reference sequence). The CDR3 sequence is 17 residues long. Trimming removed 3 bases from V and 1 base from J, with 15 bases in between. This CDR3 reads CASSIFGGRGNTGELFF. CDR3 coding DNA: TGTGCCAGTAGTATTTTCGGAGGCAGGGGGAACACCGGGGAGCTGTTTTTT.

The CDR3 DNA follows: TGCGCCAGCAGCTTGAATCAGCCAAACACCGGGGAGCTGTTTTTT. Residues: CASSLNQPNTGELFF. V and J are TRBV5-1 and TRBJ2-2; D remains ambiguous. The CDR3 sequence is 15 residues long. From germline, CDR1 is SGHRS and CDR2 YFSETQ. V was cut by 1 base and J by 2 bases, with 9 bases left in between.

The chain has TRBV10-3 and TRBJ1-1; possible D gene TRBD1, 6 bases. The germline gives CDR1 ENHRY, CDR2 SYGVKD. Trimming cost V 7 bases and J 5 bases, with 14 bases left between them. This CDR3 is built from 13 residues. The CDR3 sequence is CAIIGEQGTEAFF. The CDR3 region has the DNA TGTGCCATCATAGGCGAACAGGGTACTGAAGCTTTCTTT.

The CDR3 DNA follows: TGCGCCAGCAGTGAAGGTGACAGGGGGCGAACTGAAGCTTTCTTT. As protein: CASSEGDRGRTEAFF. The V gene is TRBV10-2, the J gene TRBJ1-1; 10 bases fit TRBD1. Germline V gene data show CDR1 as WSHSY and CDR2 as SAAADI. The J segment lost 5 bases and the V segment lost 3 bases, leaving 6 bases of the junction unmatched. The CDR3 loop spans 15 amino acids.

The V and J genes are TRBV5-1 and TRBJ1-1; 8 bases align to TRBD1. The V and J ends lost 2 bases and 5 bases, in that order; junction bases with no gene match: 8. Germline-derived CDR1 and CDR2 are SGHRS and YFSETQ. This CDR3 has 15 amino acids. CDR3 region: CASSLTGGSGTEAFF. CDR3 sequence (DNA): TGCGCCAGCAGCTTAACAGGGGGAAGTGGGACTGAAGCTTTCTTT.

The chain recombines TRBV10-2 with TRBJ2-3; possibly TRBD1 or TRBD2 for D (5 bases each). This CDR3 is 14 amino acids long. CDR1 is WSHSY and CDR2 is SAAADI in the germline V gene. V shed 7 bases and J shed 6 bases, with 17 bases lying between them. The CDR3 DNA reads TGCGCCAGCACACGGGACCGCCAGGTGGATACGCAGTATTTT. This encodes CASTRDRQVDTQYF.

This clone was detected only once. J is TRBJ1-4 and V is TRBV5-1; the D gene is possibly TRBD1 (6 bases). This CDR3 has 14 amino acids. Trimming stripped 0 bases from V and 6 bases from J, with 9 bases between. Germline V CDR1 and CDR2: SGHRS, YFSETQ. CDR3 sequence reads: CASSLVQGDEKLFF. The DNA of the CDR3 is TGCGCCAGCAGCTTGGTACAGGGTGATGAAAAACTGTTTTTT.

This chain uses TRBV28 with TRBJ2-7; maybe TRBD1 (6 bases). This CDR3 comprises 15 residues. In germline, CDR1 is MDHEN, CDR2 SYDVKM. V was shortened by 5 bases and J by 3 bases, with 17 bases between the two germline ends. The CDR3 bases are TGTGCCAGCAGTCCTCAGACAGGTGGAGGCTACGAGCAGTACTTC. The encoded protein is CASSPQTGGGYEQYF. Together with reference TRBV28 and TRBJ2-7, the CDR3 gives the full variable domain: DVKVTQSSRYLVKRTGEKVFLECVQDMDHENMFWYRQDPGLGLRLIYFSYDVKMKEKGDIPEGYSVSREKKERFSLILESASTNQTSMYLCASSPQTGGGYEQYFGPGTRLTVT.

V is TRBV5-6 and J is TRBJ2-7; TRBD1 matches at 11 bases. The CDR3 is 15 residues long. Trimming removed 4 bases from V and 1 base from J; junction bases left unmatched: 4. Germline-derived CDR1 and CDR2 are SGHDT and YYEEEE. This chain's CDR3 is CASSPDRGLSYEQYF. The DNA for the CDR3 is TGTGCCAGCAGCCCGGACAGGGGGCTGTCCTACGAGCAGTACTTC.

This chain links TRBV19 with TRBJ1-4, with 7 bases identical to TRBD1. Germline CDR1 reads LNHDA; CDR2 reads SQIVND (reference sequence). The V and J ends lost 9 bases and 4 bases, in that order; junction bases with no gene match: 5. The CDR3 is made up of 13 amino acids. The CDR3 bases are TGTGCCAGATTCCGGGACAGTAATGAAAAACTGTTTTTT. Its translation is CARFRDSNEKLFF.

This clone turned up a few times. V gene TRBV6-4 combines with J gene TRBJ2-5; a possible D gene is TRBD2 (5 bases). This CDR3 comprises 14 residues. Per the germline V gene, CDR1 is MRHNA and CDR2 is SNTAGT. Trimming took 6 bases from V and 5 from J, leaving 16 bases between them. CDR3 DNA: TGTGCCAGCAGCCCGTACGGCGGCGGGGAGACCCAGTACTTC. Protein sequence: CASSPYGGGETQYF.

This chain links TRBV14 with TRBJ2-5, with D perhaps assigned TRBD1 or TRBD2 (5 bases each). The CDR3 has 17 residues. Trimming removed 1 base from V and 1 base from J, with 16 bases in between. Per germline, CDR1 SGHDN and CDR2 FVKESK. The DNA of the CDR3 is TGTGCCAGCAGCCAAGTACACGGGCTGGGGGTCCAAGAGACCCAGTACTTC. Translating it yields CASSQVHGLGVQETQYF.

This clone was counted between two and nine times. V is TRBV2 and J is TRBJ2-7, with 10 bases that match TRBD1. The germline CDR1 and CDR2 sequences are SNHLY and FYNNEI. The trim removed 8 bases at V and 2 bases at J, leaving 3 bases unmatched. The CDR3 contains 13 residues. The CDR3 here is CASGGQGPYEQYF. Written as DNA, the CDR3 is TGTGCCAGCGGGGGACAGGGGCCCTACGAGCAGTACTTC.

CDR3 region: CASSSRGLAGYEQYF. The DNA of the CDR3 is TGTGCCAGCAGCTCTAGAGGACTAGCTGGGTACGAGCAGTACTTC. V gene TRBV11-3 combines with J gene TRBJ2-7; the match to TRBD2 covers 8 bases. CDR3 length: 15 amino acids. Germline V gene data show CDR1 as SGHNT and CDR2 as YENEEA. V shed 4 bases and J 4 bases; nucleotides not matched to a gene: 9.

The chain is built from TRBV12-2 and TRBJ2-7; TRBD1 reflects the table's D call only, with no check against the DNA. TRBV12-2 is a pseudogene segment. The CDR3 sequence is 18 residues long. CDR3 protein: CASRSHIRHLFSSYEQYF. DNA for the CDR3: TGTGCAAGTCGCTCACATATTAGACACCTCTTCTCCTCCTACGAGCAGTACTTC.

The chain combines TRBV2 with TRBJ1-5; 9 bases line up with TRBD1. CDR1 and CDR2 from the germline V gene are SNHLY and FYNNEI. V trimming: 4 bases; J trimming: 7 bases; junction bases outside the gene matches: 5. This CDR3 has 14 residues. The CDR3 DNA sequence: TGTGCCAGCAGTGTCGGGACAGGGATACAGCCCCAGCATTTT. As protein: CASSVGTGIQPQHF.

V and J are TRBV6-1 and TRBJ1-4; unclear D gene. The CDR3 spans 15 residues. Per the germline V gene, CDR1 is MNHNS and CDR2 is SASEGT. With 4 bases removed from V and 0 bases from J, the gap between germline ends came to 9 bases. CDR3 region: CASSASMTTNEKLFF. The CDR3 nucleotides read TGTGCCAGCAGTGCCAGCATGACAACTAATGAAAAACTGTTTTTT.

The genes are TRBV9 and TRBJ2-5, with TRBD1 identical over 9 bases. The germline gives CDR1 SGDLS, CDR2 YYNGEE. The CDR3 sequence is 16 residues long. J lost 3 bases, V lost 0 bases, and 6 bases had no gene match. The CDR3 region is CASSVGPDRGKETQYF. CDR3 coding DNA: TGTGCCAGCAGCGTAGGCCCCGACAGGGGGAAAGAGACCCAGTACTTC.

This clone is labeled medium-sized (0.01 to 0.1%). The genes are TRBV4-2 and TRBJ2-1, with a tentative D call TRBD2 (6 bases). The germline V gene has CDR1 LGHNA and CDR2 YNFKEQ. Between the trimmed V and J ends, which lost 0 bases and 4 bases, there was a span of 13 bases. The CDR3 extends over 16 amino acids. The CDR3 loop is CASSQEGASDYNEQFF. DNA for the CDR3: TGTGCCAGCAGCCAAGAAGGGGCTAGCGATTACAATGAGCAGTTCTTC.

This clone was detected once. The J gene is TRBJ2-1, the V gene TRBV6-5; no reliable D call. CDR1 is MNHEY, CDR2 SVGAGI, per germline. V lost 10 bases to trimming and J lost 3 bases, with 13 bases between them. CDR3 length equals 13 residues. CDR3 in amino acids: CATLKAGYNEQFF. CDR3 bases: TGTGCCACCCTCAAGGCCGGCTACAATGAGCAGTTCTTC.

The V gene is TRBV19, the J gene TRBJ2-5; perhaps TRBD2 as D (6 bases). V was pared by 5 bases and J by 8 bases, with 18 bases between. Germline loops: CDR1 LNHDA, CDR2 SQIVND (reference sequence). CDR3 length: 14 residues. The CDR3 DNA sequence: TGTGCCAGTAGTCCTCCCCCGGGAGAACGAACCCAGTACTTC. Its translation: CASSPPPGERTQYF.

This clone was seen just once. The J gene is TRBJ1-5, the V gene TRBV11-3; perhaps TRBD1 as D (6 bases). Germline assignment: CDR1 SGHNT and CDR2 YENEEA. V dropped 4 bases and J dropped 5 bases, with 24 bases sitting between them. CDR3 length: 18 residues. The CDR3 region is CASSSYMVRQELYQPQHF. The DNA for the CDR3 is TGTGCCAGCAGCTCCTATATGGTTCGACAGGAGTTATATCAGCCCCAGCATTTT.

V usage is TRBV19 and J usage is TRBJ2-2; perhaps TRBD2 as D (5 bases). The V end lost 5 bases, the J end lost 1 base, and 11 bases lay between the germline ends. Germline V gives CDR1 LNHDA, CDR2 SQIVND (reference sequence). This CDR3 has 15 amino acids. The CDR3, as DNA: TGTGCCAGTAGTGTTGGACTTCTGAACACCGGGGAGCTGTTTTTT. Its protein product is CASSVGLLNTGELFF.

The chain uses TRBV11-2 and TRBJ2-1; 8 nucleotides align to TRBD2. CDR1 and CDR2 (germline): SGHAT, FQNNGV. The ends lost 1 base at V and 2 bases at J; junction bases unmatched: 4. This CDR3 contains 16 residues. CDR3 nucleotides: TGTGCCAGCAGCTTAGCCCCAGCGGGAGCCTACAATGAGCAGTTCTTC. Translating gives CASSLAPAGAYNEQFF.

The V gene is TRBV5-1, the J gene TRBJ2-2, with 8 positions matching TRBD1. V dropped 4 bases and J dropped 6; count of bases not matched to a gene: 11. The germline V gene encodes CDR1 SGHRS and CDR2 YFSETQ. This CDR3 region has 16 residues. The DNA of the CDR3 is TGCGCCAGCAGCGAAGGGACAGGTCGAAACCCCGGGGAGCTGTTTTTT. Translating gives CASSEGTGRNPGELFF.

V and J are TRBV11-2 and TRBJ2-5; D not certain. Trimming shortened V by 2 bases and J by 1 base, and 8 bases separated the two germline ends. Germline-derived CDR1 and CDR2 are SGHAT and FQNNGV. The CDR3 is 14 amino acids. CDR3 protein: CASSLYGPQETQYF. In DNA form, the CDR3 reads TGTGCCAGCAGCTTATACGGGCCCCAAGAGACCCAGTACTTC.

The chain combines TRBV7-2 with TRBJ2-7; 11 bases are shared with TRBD2. The length of the CDR3 is 15 residues. Germline V CDR1 and CDR2: SGHTA, FQGNSA. The V gene end was trimmed by 2 bases and the J gene end by 6 bases; junction bases not matched to a gene: 6. The CDR3: CASSLITSGSGEQYF. The DNA of the CDR3 is TGTGCCAGCAGCTTAATAACTAGCGGGAGTGGCGAGCAGTACTTC.

This sequence joins TRBV28 and TRBJ2-3; no definite D call. Between the trimmed V and J ends, which lost 8 bases and 0 bases, there was a span of 9 bases. Germline CDR1 and CDR2: MDHEN and SYDVKM. This CDR3 contains 13 residues. As DNA, the CDR3 is TGTGCCAGCGGCCGAACTAGCACAGATACGCAGTATTTT. This translates into CASGRTSTDTQYF.

The chain recombines TRBV11-2 with TRBJ2-3; 11 nucleotides line up with TRBD2. CDR1 and CDR2 from the germline V gene are SGHAT and FQNNGV. The CDR3 runs 15 residues. The trim removed 6 bases at V and 0 bases at J, leaving 2 bases unmatched. Here the CDR3 DNA reads TGTGCCAGCAGACTAGCGGGAGCTAGCACAGATACGCAGTATTTT. It is translated as CASRLAGASTDTQYF.

This rearrangement joins TRBV5-1 to TRBJ2-4, with 13 bases aligning to TRBD2. This CDR3 comprises 16 residues. Unmatched junction bases numbered 7, after V lost 3 bases and J lost 7 bases. The germline CDR1 and CDR2 sequences are SGHRS and YFSETQ. CDR3 coding DNA: TGCGCCAGCAGCTCGGGACTAGCGGGATTTGTGAACATTCAGTACTTC. The encoded protein is CASSSGLAGFVNIQYF.

The CDR3 sequence is CASSLRGTGESADTQYF. The DNA of the CDR3 is TGTGCCAGCAGCCTACGCGGGACAGGGGAGAGCGCAGATACGCAGTATTTT. This sequence joins TRBV7-9 and TRBJ2-3; 10 bases line up with TRBD1. CDR1 and CDR2 (germline): SEHNR, FQNEAQ (reference sequence). The CDR3 length is 17 residues. Trimming at V came to 5 bases and at J to 4 bases, leaving 12 bases not matched to a gene. Full variable domain (remainder filled in from reference TRBV7-9 and TRBJ2-3): DTGVSQNPRHKITKRGQNVTFRCDPISEHNRLYWYRQTLGQGPEFLTYFQNEAQLEKSRLLSDRFSAERPKGSFSTLEIQRTEQGDSAMYLCASSLRGTGESADTQYFGPGTRLTVL.